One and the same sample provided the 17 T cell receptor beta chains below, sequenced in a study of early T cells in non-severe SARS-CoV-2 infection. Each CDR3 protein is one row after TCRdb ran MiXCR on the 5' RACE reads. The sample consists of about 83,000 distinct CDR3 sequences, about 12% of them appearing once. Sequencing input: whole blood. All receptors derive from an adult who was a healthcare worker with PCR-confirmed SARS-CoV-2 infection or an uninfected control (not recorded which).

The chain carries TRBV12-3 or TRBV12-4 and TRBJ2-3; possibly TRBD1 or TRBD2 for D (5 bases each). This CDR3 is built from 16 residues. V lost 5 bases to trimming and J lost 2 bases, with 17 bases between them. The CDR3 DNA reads TGTGCCAGCAGTCGCTACGGGACGGAGCTCACAGATACGCAGTATTTT. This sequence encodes CASSRYGTELTDTQYF.

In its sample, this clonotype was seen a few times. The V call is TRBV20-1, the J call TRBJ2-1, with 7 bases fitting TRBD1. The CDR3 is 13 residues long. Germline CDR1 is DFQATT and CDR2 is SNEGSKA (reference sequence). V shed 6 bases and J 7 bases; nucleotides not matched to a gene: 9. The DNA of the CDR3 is TGCAGTGCGGATACAGGGGCTCTTAATGAGCAGTTCTTC. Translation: CSADTGALNEQFF.

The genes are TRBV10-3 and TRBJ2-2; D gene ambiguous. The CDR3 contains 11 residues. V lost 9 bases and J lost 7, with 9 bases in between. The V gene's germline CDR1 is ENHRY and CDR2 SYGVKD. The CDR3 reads CAITGNGELFF. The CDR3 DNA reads TGTGCCATAACCGGTAACGGGGAGCTGTTTTTT.

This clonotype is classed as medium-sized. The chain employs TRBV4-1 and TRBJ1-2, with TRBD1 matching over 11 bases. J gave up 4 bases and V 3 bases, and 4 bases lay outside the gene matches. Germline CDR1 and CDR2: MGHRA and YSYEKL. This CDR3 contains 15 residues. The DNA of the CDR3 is TGCGCCAGCAGCCAGGACAGGGGGCTAGGCTATGGCTACACCTTC. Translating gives CASSQDRGLGYGYTF.

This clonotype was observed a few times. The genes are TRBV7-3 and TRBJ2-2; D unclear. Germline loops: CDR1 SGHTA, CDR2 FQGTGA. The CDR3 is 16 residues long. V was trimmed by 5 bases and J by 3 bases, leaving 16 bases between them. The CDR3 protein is CASSPSGGRYTGELFF. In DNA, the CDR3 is TGTGCCAGCAGCCCTTCGGGCGGACGGTACACCGGGGAGCTGTTTTTT.

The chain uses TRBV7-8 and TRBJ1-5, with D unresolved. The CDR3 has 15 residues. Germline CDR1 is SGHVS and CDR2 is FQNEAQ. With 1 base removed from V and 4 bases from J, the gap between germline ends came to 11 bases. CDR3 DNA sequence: TGTGCCAGCAGCTTAGGCCGGGCCCCGAATCAGCCCCAGCATTTT. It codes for CASSLGRAPNQPQHF.

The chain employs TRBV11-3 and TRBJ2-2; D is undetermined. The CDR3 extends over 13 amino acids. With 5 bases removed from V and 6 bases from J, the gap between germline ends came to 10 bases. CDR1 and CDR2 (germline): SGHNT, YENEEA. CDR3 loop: CASSLLVAGELFF. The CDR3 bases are TGTGCCAGCAGCCTGCTCGTGGCCGGGGAGCTGTTTTTT.

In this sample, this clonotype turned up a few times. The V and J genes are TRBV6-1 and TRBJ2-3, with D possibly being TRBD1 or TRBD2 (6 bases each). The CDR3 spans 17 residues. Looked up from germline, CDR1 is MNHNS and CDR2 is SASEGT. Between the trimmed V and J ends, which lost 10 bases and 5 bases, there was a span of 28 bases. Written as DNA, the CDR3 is TGTGCCACCTTACCCCCCGGGCGGAGGGGGGTGGTAGATACGCAGTATTTT. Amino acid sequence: CATLPPGRRGVVDTQYF.

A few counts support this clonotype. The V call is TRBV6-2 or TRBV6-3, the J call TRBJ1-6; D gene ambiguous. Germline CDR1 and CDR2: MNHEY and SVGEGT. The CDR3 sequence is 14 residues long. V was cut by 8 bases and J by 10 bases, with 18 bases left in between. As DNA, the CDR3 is TGTGCCAGCGTCTCCAGCGGGATGAGCTCACCCCTCCACTTT. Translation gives CASVSSGMSSPLHF.

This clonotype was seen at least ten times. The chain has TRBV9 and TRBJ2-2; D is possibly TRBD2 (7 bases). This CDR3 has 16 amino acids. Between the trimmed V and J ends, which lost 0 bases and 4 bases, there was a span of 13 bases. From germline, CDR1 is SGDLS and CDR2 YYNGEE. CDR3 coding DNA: TGTGCCAGCAGCGTAGGGCAGGGGAGGGCCACCGGGGAGCTGTTTTTT. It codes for CASSVGQGRATGELFF.

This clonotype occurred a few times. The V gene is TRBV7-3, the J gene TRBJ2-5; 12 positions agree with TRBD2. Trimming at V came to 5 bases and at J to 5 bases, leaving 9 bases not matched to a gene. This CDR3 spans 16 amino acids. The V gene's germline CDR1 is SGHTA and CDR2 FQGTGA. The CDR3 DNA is TGTGCCAGCAGCCCTAACGCCGGACTAGCGGGGGAGACCCAGTACTTC. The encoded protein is CASSPNAGLAGETQYF.

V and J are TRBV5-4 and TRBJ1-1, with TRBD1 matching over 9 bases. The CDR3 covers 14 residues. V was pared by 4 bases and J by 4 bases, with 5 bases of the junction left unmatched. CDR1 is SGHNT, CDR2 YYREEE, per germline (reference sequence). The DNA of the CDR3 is TGTGCCAGCAGCCTCTTGACAGGGGGCACTGAAGCTTTCTTT. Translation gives CASSLLTGGTEAFF.

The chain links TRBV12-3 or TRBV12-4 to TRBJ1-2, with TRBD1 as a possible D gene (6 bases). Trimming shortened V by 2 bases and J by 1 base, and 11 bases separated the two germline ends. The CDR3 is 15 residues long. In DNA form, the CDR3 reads TGTGCCAGCAGTTTACCCAGGGGAGTTAACTATGGCTACACCTTC. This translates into CASSLPRGVNYGYTF.

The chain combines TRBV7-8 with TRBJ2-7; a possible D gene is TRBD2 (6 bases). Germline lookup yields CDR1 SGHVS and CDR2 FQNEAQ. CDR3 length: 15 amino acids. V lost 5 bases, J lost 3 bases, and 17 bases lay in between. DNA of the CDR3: TGTGCCAGCAGCCCAGGTGCGGGGAGCTTCTACGAGCAGTACTTC. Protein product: CASSPGAGSFYEQYF.

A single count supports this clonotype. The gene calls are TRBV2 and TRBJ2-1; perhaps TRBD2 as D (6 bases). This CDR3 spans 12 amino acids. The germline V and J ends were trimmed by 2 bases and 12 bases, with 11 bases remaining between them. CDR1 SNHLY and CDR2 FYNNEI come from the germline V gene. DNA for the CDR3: TGTGCCAGCAGTGAAACCCGGGGAGGGCAGTTCTTC. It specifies CASSETRGGQFF.

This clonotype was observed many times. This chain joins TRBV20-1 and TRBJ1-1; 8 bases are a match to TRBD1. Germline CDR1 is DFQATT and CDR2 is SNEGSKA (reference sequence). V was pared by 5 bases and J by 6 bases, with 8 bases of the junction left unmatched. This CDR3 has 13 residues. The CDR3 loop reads CSAPGQGTSEAFF. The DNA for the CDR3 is TGCAGTGCTCCCGGACAGGGCACTTCTGAAGCTTTCTTT.

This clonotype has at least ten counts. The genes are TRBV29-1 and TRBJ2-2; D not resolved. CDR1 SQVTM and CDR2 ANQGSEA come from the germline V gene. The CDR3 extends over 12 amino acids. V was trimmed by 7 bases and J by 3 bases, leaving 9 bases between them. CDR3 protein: CSGLRDTGELFF. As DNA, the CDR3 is TGCAGCGGCCTACGGGACACCGGGGAGCTGTTTTTT.